This is a list of T cell receptor beta chains from one sample in a study of blood T cells in healthy people across ages. One entry per CDR3 protein, called by TCRdb with MiXCR from the 5' RACE reads. Of 750,000 or so distinct CDR3 sequences detected, 20% to 25% appear once; the ten largest clones hold 9.4%. This sample also belongs to another study, concerning T cells of mothers and their children.

The source material was blood. These receptors originate from a boy younger than 18 in good health. The CDR3 runs from the conserved cysteine through the conserved F or W.

V,CDR3
TRBV19,CASRETDNTEAFF
TRBV4-1,CASSREYRDTYEQYF
TRBV5-1,CASYIGSQETQYF
TRBV14,CASSFWTGTKNIQYF
TRBV7-9,CASSQIYRNTNTGELFF
TRBV20-1,CSASRGNEQFF
TRBV27,CASRQGQGNEKLFF
TRBV6-5,CASSFSGAVQETQYF
TRBV28,CASSTSKGTYFYYEQYF
TRBV6-1,CAILRGGKTYEQYF
TRBV4-3,CASSQDGKLNSPLHF
TRBV7-3,CASSLTGGIEGSEQFF
TRBV28,CASHRQGVSGNTIYF
TRBV14,CASSPGDWGGYEQFF
TRBV7-7,CASSLETSGPSGANVLTF
TRBV12-3/TRBV12-4,CASRLRAGGTGELFF